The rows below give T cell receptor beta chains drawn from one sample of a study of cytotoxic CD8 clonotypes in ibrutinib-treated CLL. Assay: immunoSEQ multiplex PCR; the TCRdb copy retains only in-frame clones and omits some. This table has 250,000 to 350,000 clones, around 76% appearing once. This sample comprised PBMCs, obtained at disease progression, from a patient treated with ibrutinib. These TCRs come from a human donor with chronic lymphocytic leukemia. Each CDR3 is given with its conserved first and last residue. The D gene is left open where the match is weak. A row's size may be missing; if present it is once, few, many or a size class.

CDR3 protein: CASSSVGGATDTQYF
CDR3 DNA: TGTGCCAGCAGCTCCGTCGGGGGGGCCACAGATACGCAGTATTTT
D gene: TRBD2
clone size: NA
CDR3 length: 15
V gene: TRBV7-3
J gene: TRBJ2-3

CDR3 protein: CASSEGHLGTEAFF
CDR3 DNA: TGTGCCAGCAGCGAGGGACATCTGGGCACTGAAGCTTTCTTT
D gene: NA
clone size: NA
CDR3 length: 14
V gene: TRBV9
J gene: TRBJ1-1

CDR3 protein: CASSLAGGNSYEQYF
CDR3 DNA: TGTGCCAGCAGCTTGGCCGGTGGGAACTCCTACGAGCAGTACTTC
D gene: NA
clone size: once
CDR3 length: 15
V gene: TRBV5-4
J gene: TRBJ2-7

CDR3 protein: CASSIGGNTEAFF
CDR3 DNA: TGTGCCAGTAGTATCGGAGGGAACACTGAAGCTTTCTTT
D gene: NA
clone size: NA
CDR3 length: 13
V gene: TRBV19
J gene: TRBJ1-1

CDR3 protein: CASSYSASGAFYEQYF
CDR3 DNA: TGTGCCAGCAGTTACTCGGCTAGCGGGGCATTCTACGAGCAGTACTTC
D gene: TRBD2
clone size: NA
CDR3 length: 16
V gene: TRBV6-5
J gene: TRBJ2-7

CDR3 protein: CSVEDNSYEQYF
CDR3 DNA: TGCAGCGTCGAAGACAACTCCTACGAGCAGTACTTC
D gene: NA
clone size: NA
CDR3 length: 12
V gene: TRBV29-1
J gene: TRBJ2-7

CDR3 protein: CASSPRVDGYTF
CDR3 DNA: TGTGCCAGCAGTCCTAGGGTGGATGGCTACACCTTC
D gene: NA
clone size: NA
CDR3 length: 12
V gene: TRBV7-9
J gene: TRBJ1-2

CDR3 protein: CASSQDVVGLPEKLFF
CDR3 DNA: TGCGCCAGCAGCCAAGATGTTGTGGGGCTTCCGGAAAAACTGTTTTTT
D gene: NA
clone size: NA
CDR3 length: 16
V gene: TRBV4-1
J gene: TRBJ1-4

CDR3 protein: CAPRIGWGNQPQHF
CDR3 DNA: TGTGCCCCCCGCATAGGGTGGGGCAATCAGCCCCAGCATTTT
D gene: NA
clone size: NA
CDR3 length: 14
V gene: TRBV5-6
J gene: TRBJ1-5

CDR3 protein: CASSYLPQGFDEKLFF
CDR3 DNA: TGTGCCAGCAGTTACCTACCCCAGGGTTTCGATGAAAAACTGTTTTTT
D gene: NA
clone size: NA
CDR3 length: 16
V gene: TRBV6-6
J gene: TRBJ1-4

CDR3 protein: CASSQVALGTEAFF
CDR3 DNA: TGCGCCAGCAGCCAAGTGGCCCTAGGCACTGAAGCTTTCTTT
D gene: NA
clone size: NA
CDR3 length: 14
V gene: TRBV4-1
J gene: TRBJ1-1

CDR3 protein: CSVDRFPSQETQYF
CDR3 DNA: TGCAGCGTTGATCGGTTTCCTAGCCAAGAGACCCAGTACTTC
D gene: NA
clone size: NA
CDR3 length: 14
V gene: TRBV29-1
J gene: TRBJ2-5

CDR3 protein: CASSDPKDLSSYEQYF
CDR3 DNA: TGTGCCAGCAGCGACCCGAAGGACTTGAGCTCCTACGAGCAGTACTTC
D gene: NA
clone size: few
CDR3 length: 16
V gene: TRBV9
J gene: TRBJ2-7

CDR3 protein: CASRKLRGSRTGDSGANVLTF
CDR3 DNA: TGTGCCAGCAGAAAGCTTAGGGGGTCTCGGACAGGGGACTCTGGGGCCAACGTCCTGACTTTC
D gene: TRBD1
clone size: NA
CDR3 length: 21
V gene: TRBV2
J gene: TRBJ2-6

CDR3 protein: CASSLVGLSGANVLTF
CDR3 DNA: TGCGCCAGCAGCTTGGTCGGGCTGAGTGGGGCCAACGTCCTGACTTTC
D gene: NA
clone size: NA
CDR3 length: 16
V gene: TRBV5-1
J gene: TRBJ2-6

CDR3 protein: CASSLEQSYNEQFF
CDR3 DNA: TGTGCCAGCAGCTTAGAACAGTCCTACAATGAGCAGTTCTTC
D gene: NA
clone size: NA
CDR3 length: 14
V gene: TRBV7-9
J gene: TRBJ2-1

CDR3 protein: CASSLTGGAYGYTF
CDR3 DNA: TGTGCCAGCAGTTTGACAGGGGGAGCTTATGGCTACACCTTC
D gene: TRBD1
clone size: NA
CDR3 length: 14
V gene: TRBV6-6
J gene: TRBJ1-2

CDR3 protein: CASRVSGTNFYNEQFF
CDR3 DNA: TGTGCCAGCAGAGTATCCGGGACAAATTTCTACAATGAGCAGTTCTTC
D gene: NA
clone size: NA
CDR3 length: 16
V gene: TRBV2
J gene: TRBJ2-1

CDR3 protein: CASSKIEEQFF
CDR3 DNA: TGTGCCAGCTCGAAGATCGAAGAGCAGTTCTTC
D gene: NA
clone size: once
CDR3 length: 11
V gene: TRBV18
J gene: TRBJ2-1

CDR3 protein: CASSQAGQGRTDTQYF
CDR3 DNA: TGCGCCAGCAGCCAAGCGGGACAGGGTAGGACAGATACGCAGTATTTT
D gene: TRBD1
clone size: NA
CDR3 length: 16
V gene: TRBV4-1
J gene: TRBJ2-3

CDR3 protein: CATSRDHGGEQFF
CDR3 DNA: TGTGCCACCAGCAGAGACCACGGGGGTGAGCAGTTCTTC
D gene: NA
clone size: NA
CDR3 length: 13
V gene: TRBV15
J gene: TRBJ2-1

CDR3 protein: CASSIPSGPSTDTQYF
CDR3 DNA: TGTGCCAGTAGTATACCGAGCGGTCCTAGCACAGATACGCAGTATTTT
D gene: NA
clone size: once
CDR3 length: 16
V gene: TRBV19
J gene: TRBJ2-3

CDR3 protein: CASSVAEGYYGYTF
CDR3 DNA: TGTGCCAGCAGCGTAGCTGAGGGATACTATGGCTACACCTTC
D gene: NA
clone size: few
CDR3 length: 14
V gene: TRBV9
J gene: TRBJ1-2

CDR3 protein: CASSPGDSGANVLTF
CDR3 DNA: TGTGCCAGCAGTCCCGGGGACTCTGGGGCCAACGTCCTGACTTTC
D gene: NA
clone size: NA
CDR3 length: 15
V gene: TRBV7-3
J gene: TRBJ2-6

CDR3 protein: CAWSVALAGGLFEQFF
CDR3 DNA: TGTGCCTGGAGTGTTGCACTAGCGGGAGGGCTTTTTGAGCAGTTCTTC
D gene: TRBD2
clone size: NA
CDR3 length: 16
V gene: TRBV30
J gene: TRBJ2-1

CDR3 protein: CASRDPGLLDTQYF
CDR3 DNA: TGTGCCAGCAGGGATCCGGGACTCCTTGATACGCAGTATTTT
D gene: NA
clone size: NA
CDR3 length: 14
V gene: TRBV7-8
J gene: TRBJ2-3

CDR3 protein: CASSHGQSNQPQHF
CDR3 DNA: TGTGCCAGCAGCCACGGACAGTCCAATCAGCCCCAGCATTTT
D gene: NA
clone size: NA
CDR3 length: 14
V gene: TRBV6-8
J gene: TRBJ1-5

CDR3 protein: CASSLQQGMGMNTEAFF
CDR3 DNA: TGTGCCAGCAGCCTCCAGCAGGGGATGGGTATGAACACTGAAGCTTTCTTT
D gene: NA
clone size: NA
CDR3 length: 17
V gene: TRBV7-8
J gene: TRBJ1-1

CDR3 protein: CASSFQVTGESYTF
CDR3 DNA: TGTGCCAGCAGCTTCCAGGTTACAGGGGAGTCCTACACCTTC
D gene: TRBD1
clone size: NA
CDR3 length: 14
V gene: TRBV7-6
J gene: TRBJ1-2

CDR3 protein: CSVEGTSGRARAKNIQYF
CDR3 DNA: TGCAGCGTTGAAGGGACTAGCGGGAGGGCCAGAGCCAAAAACATTCAGTACTTC
D gene: TRBD2
clone size: NA
CDR3 length: 18
V gene: TRBV29-1
J gene: TRBJ2-4

CDR3 protein: CASSPTGTSRETQYF
CDR3 DNA: TGTGCCAGCAGCCCCACCGGGACGTCAAGGGAGACCCAGTACTTC
D gene: NA
clone size: NA
CDR3 length: 15
V gene: TRBV11-2
J gene: TRBJ2-5